Below are 9 T cell receptor beta chains sequenced from a single sample in a study of T cells in localized non-small cell lung cancer. The method was immunoSEQ multiplex PCR; TCRdb's version includes in-frame clones alone and lacks a portion of them. The sample has several thousand clones, 29% seen once. The sample consisted of lung tumor tissue, taken before any cancer treatment. The source of these receptors is a man aged 35-75 years with stage III lung adenocarcinoma.

V gene TRBV29-1 combines with J gene TRBJ1-2; 12 nucleotides match TRBD1. CDR3 size: 13 residues. V lost 8 bases and J lost 8; bases outside the gene matches: 9. CDR1 and CDR2 (germline): SQVTM, ANQGSEA. CDR3 in amino acids: CSPRDRGPSGYTF. In DNA form, the CDR3 reads TGCAGCCCCAGGGACAGGGGGCCATCAGGCTACACCTTC. The entire variable domain, with the rest obtained from reference TRBV29-1 and TRBJ1-2, is as follows: SAVISQKPSRDICQRGTSLTIQCQVDSQVTMMFWYRQQPGQSLTLIATANQGSEATYESGFVIDKFPISRPNLTFSTLTVSNMSPEDSSIYLCSPRDRGPSGYTFGSGTRLTVV.

This chain connects TRBV7-2 to TRBJ2-3, with 7 positions matching TRBD2. V shed 4 bases and J 5 bases; nucleotides not matched to a gene: 9. Germline CDR1 is SGHTA and CDR2 is FQGNSA. The CDR3 is made up of 15 amino acids. CDR3 bases: TGTGCCAGCAGCTCGGGGGGTAGAATTCAAGATACGCAGTATTTT. As protein: CASSSGGRIQDTQYF. Filled out from reference TRBV7-2 and TRBJ2-3, the complete variable domain reads GAGVSQSPSNKVTEKGKDVELRCDPISGHTALYWYRQSLGQGLEFLIYFQGNSAPDKSGLPSDRFSAERTGGSVSTLTIQRTQQEDSAVYLCASSSGGRIQDTQYFGPGTRLTVL.

The chain links TRBV18 to TRBJ2-1, with 10 positions matching TRBD2. The CDR3 is 19 residues long. Germline-derived CDR1 and CDR2 are KGHSH and LQKENI. Germline trimming cut 3 bases from V and 3 bases from J; bases unmatched to any gene: 14. As DNA, the CDR3 is TGTGCCAGCTCACCTAGCGGGTGGCTAGCGGGAGACCTCTACAATGAGCAGTTCTTC. Translation gives CASSPSGWLAGDLYNEQFF.

This rearrangement joins TRBV28 to TRBJ2-4, with 7 bases identical to TRBD2. The CDR3 covers 13 residues. Germline V gene lookup returns CDR1 MDHEN and CDR2 SYDVKM. J gave up 10 bases and V 3 bases, and 6 bases lay outside the gene matches. The CDR3 nucleotides read TGTGCCAGCAGTTTCCCAGAGCGGGAAATTCAGTACTTC. This translates into CASSFPEREIQYF.

This clone has more than one count but fewer than ten. This chain uses TRBV11-3 with TRBJ1-6; 7 nucleotides agree with TRBD1. Germline V lookup: CDR1 SGHNT, CDR2 YENEEA. Germline trimming cut 7 bases from V and 5 bases from J; bases unmatched to any gene: 8. The CDR3 length is 15 residues. The CDR3 loop reads CASIRTGGDNSPLHF. The CDR3 DNA reads as TGTGCCAGCATAAGGACAGGAGGGGATAATTCACCCCTCCACTTT.

This clone was detected a few times. This chain links TRBV11-3 with TRBJ2-6, with D unclear. The CDR3 is made up of 17 amino acids. Germline-derived CDR1 and CDR2 are SGHNT and YENEEA. V was clipped by 5 bases and J by 1 base, with 15 bases between them. The CDR3 region has the DNA TGTGCCAGCAGCCCCACCGCCAGTTTTTCTGGGGCCAACGTCCTGACTTTC. This sequence encodes CASSPTASFSGANVLTF.

The chain combines TRBV6-8 with TRBJ2-3, with D perhaps TRBD2 (6 bases). This CDR3 comprises 15 residues. Germline lookup yields CDR1 MNHGY and CDR2 SAAAGT. V lost 0 bases and J 2 bases, leaving 9 bases between the germline ends. The CDR3: CASSYSSGDTDTQYF. The DNA of the CDR3 is TGTGCCAGCAGTTACTCGTCGGGGGACACAGATACGCAGTATTTT.

V gene TRBV27 combines with J gene TRBJ1-5; D is unresolved. CDR1 and CDR2 (germline): MNHEY, SMNVEV (reference sequence). The CDR3 loop spans 13 amino acids. Trimming removed 4 bases from V and 7 bases from J, with 11 bases in between. In DNA, the CDR3 is TGTGCCAGCAGTTCTTCAATTCGACAGCCCCAGCATTTT. Translation: CASSSSIRQPQHF.

This clone was seen only a few times. Germline and junction disagree at one end, which may indicate a read error. V and J are TRBV6-8 and TRBJ2-3; 10 bases agree with TRBD2. The CDR3 contains 14 residues. Germline CDR1 is MNHGY and CDR2 is SAAAGT. This CDR3 is CAISSSGRIDTQYF. CDR3 nucleotide sequence: TGTGCCATCAGTAGTAGCGGGAGGATAGATACGCAGTATTTT.